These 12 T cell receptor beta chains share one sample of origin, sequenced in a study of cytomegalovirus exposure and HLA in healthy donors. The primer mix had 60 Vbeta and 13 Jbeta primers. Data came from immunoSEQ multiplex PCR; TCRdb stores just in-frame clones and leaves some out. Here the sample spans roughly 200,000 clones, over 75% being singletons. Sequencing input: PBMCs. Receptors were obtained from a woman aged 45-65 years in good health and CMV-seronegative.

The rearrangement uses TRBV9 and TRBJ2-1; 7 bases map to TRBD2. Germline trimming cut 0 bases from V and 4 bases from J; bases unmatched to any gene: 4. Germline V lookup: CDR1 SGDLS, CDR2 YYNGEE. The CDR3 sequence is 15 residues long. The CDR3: CASSVAGGGYNEQFF. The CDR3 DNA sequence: TGTGCCAGCAGCGTAGCGGGGGGAGGATACAATGAGCAGTTCTTC.

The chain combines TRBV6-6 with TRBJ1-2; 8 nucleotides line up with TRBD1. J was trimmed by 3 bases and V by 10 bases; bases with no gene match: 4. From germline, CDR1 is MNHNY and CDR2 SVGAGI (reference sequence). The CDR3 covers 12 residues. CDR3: CATKQGDYGYTF. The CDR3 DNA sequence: TGTGCCACCAAACAGGGGGACTATGGCTACACCTTC.

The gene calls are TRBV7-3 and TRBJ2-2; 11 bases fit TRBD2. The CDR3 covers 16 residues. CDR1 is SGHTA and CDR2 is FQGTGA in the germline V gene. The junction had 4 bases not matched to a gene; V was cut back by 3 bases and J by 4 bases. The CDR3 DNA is TGTGCCAGCAGCTTGAGGGGGACTAGCGGCACCGGGGAGCTGTTTTTT. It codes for CASSLRGTSGTGELFF.

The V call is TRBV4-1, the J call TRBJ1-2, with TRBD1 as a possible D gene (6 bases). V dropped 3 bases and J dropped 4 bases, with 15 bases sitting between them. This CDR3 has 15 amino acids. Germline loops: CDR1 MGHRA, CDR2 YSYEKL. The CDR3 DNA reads TGCGCCAGCAGCCAGGACGGTGGGGGCCCCTATGGCTACACCTTC. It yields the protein CASSQDGGGPYGYTF.

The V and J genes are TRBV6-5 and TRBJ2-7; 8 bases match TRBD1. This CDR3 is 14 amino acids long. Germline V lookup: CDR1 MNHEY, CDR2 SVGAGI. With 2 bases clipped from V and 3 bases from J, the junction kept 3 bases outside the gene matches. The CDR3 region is CASSYAGGRYEQYF. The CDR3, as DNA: TGTGCCAGCAGTTACGCAGGGGGCCGCTACGAGCAGTACTTC.

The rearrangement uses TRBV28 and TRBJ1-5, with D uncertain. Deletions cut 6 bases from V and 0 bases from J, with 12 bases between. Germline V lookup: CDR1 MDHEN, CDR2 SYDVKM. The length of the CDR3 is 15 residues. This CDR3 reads CASRGTDNSNQPQHF. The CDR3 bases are TGTGCCAGCAGGGGCACAGATAATAGCAATCAGCCCCAGCATTTT.

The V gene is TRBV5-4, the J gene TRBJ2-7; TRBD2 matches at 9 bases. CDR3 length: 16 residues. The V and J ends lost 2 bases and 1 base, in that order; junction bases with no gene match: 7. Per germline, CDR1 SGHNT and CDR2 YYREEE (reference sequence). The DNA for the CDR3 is TGTGCCAGCAGCTTATCCGCGGGAGGGGGTTCCTACGAGCAGTACTTC. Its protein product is CASSLSAGGGSYEQYF.

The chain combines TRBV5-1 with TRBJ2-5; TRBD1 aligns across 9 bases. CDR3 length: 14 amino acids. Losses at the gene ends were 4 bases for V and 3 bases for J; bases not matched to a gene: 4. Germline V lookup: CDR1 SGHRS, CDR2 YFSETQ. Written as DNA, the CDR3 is TGCGCCAGCAGCCCGACAGGGGGGAAAGAGACCCAGTACTTC. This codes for CASSPTGGKETQYF.

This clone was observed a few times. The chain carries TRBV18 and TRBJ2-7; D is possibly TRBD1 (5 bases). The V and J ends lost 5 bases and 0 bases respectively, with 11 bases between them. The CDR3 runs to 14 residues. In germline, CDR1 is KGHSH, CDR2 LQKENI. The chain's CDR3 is CASSTGSSSYEQYF. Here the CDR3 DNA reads TGTGCCAGCTCAACAGGCAGCTCCTCCTACGAGCAGTACTTC.

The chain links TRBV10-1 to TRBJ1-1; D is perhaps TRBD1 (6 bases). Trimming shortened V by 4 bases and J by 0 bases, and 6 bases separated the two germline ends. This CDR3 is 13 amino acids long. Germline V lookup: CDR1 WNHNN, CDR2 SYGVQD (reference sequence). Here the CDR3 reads CASSAGVNTEAFF. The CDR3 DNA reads TGCGCCAGCAGTGCAGGGGTGAACACTGAAGCTTTCTTT.

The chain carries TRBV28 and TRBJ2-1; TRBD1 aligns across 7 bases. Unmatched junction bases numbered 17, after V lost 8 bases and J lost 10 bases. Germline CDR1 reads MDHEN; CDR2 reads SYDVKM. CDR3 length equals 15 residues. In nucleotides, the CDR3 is TGTGCCAGCCGCCAGGGGATTACAGGGGCTTGGGAGCAGTTCTTC. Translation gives CASRQGITGAWEQFF.

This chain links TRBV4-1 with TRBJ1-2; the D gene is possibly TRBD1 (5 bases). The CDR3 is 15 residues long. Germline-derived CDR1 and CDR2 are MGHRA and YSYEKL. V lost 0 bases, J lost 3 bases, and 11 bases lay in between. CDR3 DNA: TGCGCCAGCAGCCAAGATGCGGGACTTTACTATGGCTACACCTTC. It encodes CASSQDAGLYYGYTF.